A selection of T cell receptor beta chains follows, all from one sample in a study of cytomegalovirus exposure and HLA in healthy donors. Repertoires were generated with immunoSEQ multiplex PCR, while TCRdb's copy carries only in-frame clones and drops some. In the table there are 200,000 or so clones, roughly 82% of which are singletons. The sequenced sample consisted of PBMCs. These receptors originate from a woman in her twenties or thirties in good health and CMV-seropositive. Both conserved end residues are part of each CDR3. A D gene is named only where the DNA matches it firmly. Size values are once, few and many counts, or a class for expanded clones, and some rows have none.

v_gene: TRBV27
abundance: .
j_gene: TRBJ2-4
d_gene: TRBD2
CDR3aa: CASSEFSGSIQYF
CDR3nt: TGTGCCAGCAGCGAATTTAGCGGGAGTATTCAGTACTTC

v_gene: TRBV9
abundance: .
j_gene: TRBJ1-2
d_gene: .
CDR3aa: CASSPITGTSGYGYTF
CDR3nt: TGTGCCAGCAGCCCCATCACTGGGACATCGGGCTATGGCTACACCTTC

v_gene: TRBV5-6
abundance: .
j_gene: TRBJ2-1
d_gene: TRBD2
CDR3aa: CASSSVGPSGSSYNEQFF
CDR3nt: TGTGCCAGCAGCTCGGTGGGCCCTAGCGGGAGCTCCTACAATGAGCAGTTCTTC

v_gene: TRBV9
abundance: .
j_gene: TRBJ1-2
d_gene: TRBD1
CDR3aa: CASSRTGGDGYTF
CDR3nt: TGTGCCAGCAGCCGGACAGGGGGCGATGGCTACACCTTC

v_gene: TRBV6-6
abundance: .
j_gene: TRBJ2-7
d_gene: TRBD2
CDR3aa: CASNDEREGLYEQYF
CDR3nt: TGTGCCAGCAACGACGAGCGGGAGGGTCTGTATGAGCAGTACTTC

v_gene: TRBV15
abundance: .
j_gene: TRBJ2-3
d_gene: .
CDR3aa: CATSMGLSPTDTQYF
CDR3nt: TGTGCCACCAGCATGGGGCTCAGCCCCACAGATACGCAGTATTTT

v_gene: TRBV13
abundance: .
j_gene: TRBJ2-3
d_gene: TRBD1
CDR3aa: CASSGRGLNTQYF
CDR3nt: TGTGCCAGCAGCGGAAGGGGGCTGAATACGCAGTATTTT

v_gene: TRBV15
abundance: .
j_gene: TRBJ2-3
d_gene: TRBD2
CDR3aa: CATSRGLAGGRDTQYF
CDR3nt: TGTGCCACCAGCAGGGGACTAGCGGGAGGTAGAGATACGCAGTATTTT

v_gene: TRBV2
abundance: .
j_gene: TRBJ2-1
d_gene: .
CDR3aa: CASKADSSYNEQFF
CDR3nt: TGTGCCAGCAAGGCTGACAGCTCCTACAATGAGCAGTTCTTC

v_gene: TRBV5-3
abundance: .
j_gene: TRBJ1-1
d_gene: .
CDR3aa: CARSKGHAMNTEAFF
CDR3nt: TGTGCCAGAAGCAAAGGACATGCAATGAACACTGAAGCTTTCTTT

v_gene: TRBV29-1
abundance: .
j_gene: TRBJ2-5
d_gene: TRBD2
CDR3aa: CSSDLSGASGVVTQYF
CDR3nt: TGCAGCTCCGATCTAAGCGGGGCCAGTGGGGTTGTGACCCAGTACTTC

v_gene: TRBV21-1
abundance: .
j_gene: TRBJ2-7
d_gene: .
CDR3aa: CASSKGSGQGYEQYF
CDR3nt: TGTGCCAGCAGCAAAGGAAGCGGGCAGGGCTACGAGCAGTACTTC

v_gene: TRBV5-1
abundance: once
j_gene: TRBJ2-7
d_gene: TRBD2
CDR3aa: CASNPGGQGSYEQYF
CDR3nt: TGCGCCAGCAACCCGGGAGGGCAGGGATCCTACGAGCAGTACTTC

v_gene: TRBV7-9
abundance: .
j_gene: TRBJ2-2
d_gene: TRBD2
CDR3aa: CASSFPSGNNTGELFF
CDR3nt: TGTGCCAGCAGCTTCCCCAGCGGGAATAACACCGGGGAGCTGTTTTTT

v_gene: TRBV6-5
abundance: .
j_gene: TRBJ2-2
d_gene: TRBD1
CDR3aa: CASSTTGGLTGELFF
CDR3nt: TGTGCCAGCAGTACGACAGGGGGCCTCACCGGGGAGCTGTTTTTT

v_gene: TRBV7-7
abundance: .
j_gene: TRBJ2-2
d_gene: TRBD1
CDR3aa: CASSLTGATNTGELFF
CDR3nt: TGTGCTAGCAGCTTGACAGGGGCTACGAACACCGGGGAGCTGTTTTTT

v_gene: TRBV6-5
abundance: .
j_gene: TRBJ2-7
d_gene: .
CDR3aa: CASSYSRQTHEQYF
CDR3nt: TGTGCCAGCAGTTACTCCAGACAGACCCACGAGCAGTACTTC

v_gene: TRBV7-6
abundance: .
j_gene: TRBJ1-5
d_gene: .
CDR3aa: CASSLGGHQPQHF
CDR3nt: TGTGCCAGCAGCTTAGGGGGGCATCAGCCCCAGCATTTT

v_gene: TRBV7-8
abundance: .
j_gene: TRBJ2-1
d_gene: TRBD2
CDR3aa: CAGGRLAADNEQFF
CDR3nt: TGTGCCGGCGGGAGGCTAGCGGCCGACAATGAGCAGTTCTTC

v_gene: TRBV28
abundance: once
j_gene: TRBJ2-5
d_gene: TRBD1
CDR3aa: CAISEGQGMLGDRETQYF
CDR3nt: TGTGCCATCTCAGAGGGACAGGGAATGTTAGGGGATAGGGAGACCCAGTACTTC

v_gene: TRBV7-2
abundance: .
j_gene: TRBJ1-2
d_gene: .
CDR3aa: CASSLVPGGYTF
CDR3nt: TGTGCCAGCAGCTTAGTTCCGGGTGGCTACACCTTC